One and the same sample provided the 20 T cell receptor beta chains below, sequenced in a study of post-analysis software for immune sequencing data (dated by TCRdb to the mid-2010s). Beyond this particular receptor, the publication reports: A handful of TRBV segments, including TRBV5-6, TRBV5-1 and TRBV20-1, were significantly more frequent in patients than controls.

The library was generated by PCR. This sample was sequenced with an Illumina HiSeq 2500. Unique molecular identifiers were incorporated into TCR beta cDNA libraries to reduce PCR and sequencing biases. TCRdb reprocessed the public reads (quality trimming at Q25 with fastp, clone calling with MiXCR) and kept in-frame beta chains. CDR3 protein duplicates are merged, each entry listing the most common genes and DNA. The sample data list 380,000 or so distinct CDR3 sequences, and less than 40% of these were observed just once. The ten largest account for 13% of the sample. The antigens for these receptors are not known. Sample: blood. The origin of the receptors is a girl aged 5-17 years with multiple sclerosis.

This clonotype showed up just a few times. The chain is built from TRBV6-4 and TRBJ2-3; maybe TRBD2 (7 bases). CDR1 and CDR2 from the germline V gene are MRHNA and SNTAGT. V shed 2 bases and J shed 2 bases, with 8 bases lying between them. The CDR3 spans 14 residues. The CDR3 region is CASSDGGATDTQYF. In DNA form, the CDR3 reads TGTGCCAGCAGTGACGGGGGGGCCACAGATACGCAGTATTTT.

This chain links TRBV6-1 with TRBJ2-4; D is uncertain. Gene TRBJ2-7 matches the end of the DNA better, so the J call may be wrong. This CDR3 spans 13 amino acids. From germline, CDR1 is MNHNS and CDR2 SASEGT. CDR3 protein: CASSEYTTYEQYF. CDR3 nucleotides: TGTGCCAGCAGTGAATACACTACCTACGAGCAGTACTTC.

The CDR3, as DNA: TGTGCCACCAAGACTAGCGGGCTGGAGACCCAGTACTTC. This translates into CATKTSGLETQYF. The chain couples TRBV6-5 to TRBJ2-7, with TRBD2 matching 10 bases. The J call could be wrong; TRBJ2-5 is a better fit for the DNA end. The CDR3 contains 13 residues. Germline V gene data show CDR1 as MNHEY and CDR2 as SVGAGI.

This clonotype was seen only a few times. CDR3 coding DNA: TGTGCCAGCAGCTTAAGGTGGACAGGGAATAATTCACCCCTCCACTTT. Translating gives CASSLRWTGNNSPLHF. The rearrangement uses TRBV7-2 and TRBJ1-6, with 8 bases matching TRBD1. The V gene's germline CDR1 is SGHTA and CDR2 FQGNSA. The CDR3 sequence is 16 residues long. The trim removed 2 bases at V and 5 bases at J, leaving 5 bases unmatched.

The CDR3, as DNA: TGTGCCAGCAGTCCCTGGTCCGGGACGGTGGACACTGAAGCTTTCTTT. It is translated as CASSPWSGTVDTEAFF. The genes are TRBV27 and TRBJ1-1; tentative D call: TRBD1 (5 bases). The CDR3 loop spans 16 amino acids. The V end was cut by 5 bases, the J end by 3 bases, with 19 bases between. Germline CDR1 and CDR2: MNHEY and SMNVEV (reference sequence).

This CDR3 reads CASSLWAKENEYF. CDR3 sequence (DNA): TGCGCCAGCAGCTTGTGGGCCAAAGAGAACGAGTACTTC. The chain is built from TRBV5-1 and TRBJ2-5; no definite D call. The CDR3 consists of 13 residues. Germline lookup yields CDR1 SGHRS and CDR2 YFSETQ. Trimming removed 1 base from V and 12 bases from J, with 16 bases in between.

The rearrangement joins TRBV7-9 to TRBJ2-5; 12 bases map to TRBD2. Germline V gives CDR1 SEHNR, CDR2 FQNEAQ (reference sequence). V shed 5 bases and J 4 bases; nucleotides not matched to a gene: 11. The CDR3 length is 17 residues. The CDR3 loop reads CASSLGLAGRRGETQYF. The CDR3 DNA follows: TGTGCCAGCAGCCTTGGACTAGCGGGAAGGCGGGGAGAGACCCAGTACTTC.

The chain recombines TRBV5-1 with TRBJ2-3; D might be TRBD2 (6 bases). The V gene lost 3 bases and the J gene lost 1 base, with 15 bases spanning the gap. CDR3 length: 16 amino acids. Germline values: CDR1 SGHRS, CDR2 YFSETQ. CDR3 nucleotides: TGCGCCAGCAGCTCTACGAAGGGCGGGGGCACAGATACGCAGTATTTT. This translates into CASSSTKGGGTDTQYF.

In its sample, this clonotype was seen a few times. This sequence joins TRBV6-5 and TRBJ1-6; tentative D call: TRBD1 (5 bases). CDR3 length equals 13 residues. Trimming pared 10 bases from V and 9 bases from J, leaving 16 bases between. Germline V gene data show CDR1 as MNHEY and CDR2 as SVGAGI. The CDR3 region is CATMGGLGSPLHF. The DNA for the CDR3 is TGTGCCACAATGGGGGGATTAGGTTCACCCCTCCACTTT.

The genes are TRBV6-2 or TRBV6-3 and TRBJ2-3; TRBD2 aligns across 11 bases. There are 15 residues in the CDR3. Trimming cost V 6 bases and J 2 bases; bases outside gene matches: 4. The V gene's germline CDR1 is MNHEY and CDR2 SVGEGT. For the CDR3, the DNA is TGTGCCAGCAGCCTAGCGGGGGGCTTCACAGATACGCAGTATTTT. Protein product: CASSLAGGFTDTQYF.

The V call is TRBV7-9, the J call TRBJ1-5, with TRBD1 matching 9 bases. The V and J ends lost 4 bases and 8 bases, in that order; junction bases with no gene match: 9. CDR1 and CDR2 from the germline V gene are SEHNR and FQNEAQ (reference sequence). This CDR3 comprises 15 residues. CDR3 region: CASSYGDREGEPQHF. Here the CDR3 DNA reads TGTGCCAGCAGCTACGGGGACAGGGAGGGGGAGCCCCAGCATTTT. The full variable domain, completed using reference TRBV7-9 and TRBJ1-5, is DTGVSQNPRHKITKRGQNVTFRCDPISEHNRLYWYRQTLGQGPEFLTYFQNEAQLEKSRLLSDRFSAERPKGSFSTLEIQRTEQGDSAMYLCASSYGDREGEPQHFGDGTRLSIL.

This clonotype was counted only a few times. The chain recombines TRBV6-5 with TRBJ2-4; TRBD1 aligns across 10 bases. The trim removed 0 bases at V and 5 bases at J, leaving 1 base unmatched. Germline V gene sequence: CDR1 MNHEY, CDR2 SVGAGI. This CDR3 region has 15 residues. The CDR3 coding sequence is TGTGCCAGCAGTTACTCCGGGACAGGGGAAAACATTCAGTACTTC. Translated, it gives CASSYSGTGENIQYF.

This clonotype was seen a handful of times. This chain links TRBV11-2 with TRBJ2-5; D is perhaps TRBD1 (5 bases). Judging by the DNA end, TRBJ2-7 fits better; the J call may be wrong. This CDR3 is 14 amino acids long. In germline, CDR1 is SGHAT, CDR2 FQNNGV. This chain's CDR3 is CASSLAPDSYEQYF. The CDR3 bases are TGTGCCAGCAGCTTAGCCCCAGACAGTTACGAGCAGTACTTC.

This clonotype was observed a few times. V and J are TRBV5-1 and TRBJ2-1; D gene unclear. V was pared by 2 bases and J by 0 bases, with 15 bases between. CDR3 length: 17 residues. Germline CDR1 and CDR2: SGHRS and YFSETQ. This chain's CDR3 is CASSFSPREASYNEQFF. DNA for the CDR3: TGCGCCAGCAGCTTCTCTCCCCGTGAGGCCTCCTACAATGAGCAGTTCTTC.

The gene calls are TRBV5-1 and TRBJ1-2, with 7 bases matching TRBD1. There are 15 residues in the CDR3. Germline V gives CDR1 SGHRS, CDR2 YFSETQ. V gave up 0 bases and J gave up 4 bases; unmatched junction bases: 6. In DNA form, the CDR3 reads TGCGCCAGCAGCTTGGTAGGGGGCGCCGCCTATGGCTACACCTTC. It translates to CASSLVGGAAYGYTF.

This rearrangement joins TRBV20-1 to TRBJ2-7; 8 bases map to TRBD1. Germline assignment: CDR1 DFQATT and CDR2 SNEGSKA (reference sequence). V lost 5 bases, J lost 2 bases, and 8 bases stayed unmatched. The CDR3 has 14 residues. CDR3 nucleotides: TGCAGTGCTCGGCCTAGGGACAGGCCCTACGAGCAGTACTTC. Protein: CSARPRDRPYEQYF.

This clonotype has only a few counts. The chain recombines TRBV7-2 with TRBJ2-1; D is undetermined. V was pared by 5 bases and J by 1 base, with 18 bases between. The CDR3 is 17 amino acids. Germline CDR1 is SGHTA and CDR2 is FQGNSA. The CDR3: CASSQTSAFVSYNEQFF. For the CDR3, the DNA is TGTGCCAGCAGCCAAACCTCGGCGTTCGTATCCTACAATGAGCAGTTCTTC.

The V and J genes are TRBV5-1 and TRBJ2-4, with TRBD1 as a possible D gene (5 bases). Deletions cut 4 bases from V and 2 bases from J, with 19 bases between. Germline V gene lookup returns CDR1 SGHRS and CDR2 YFSETQ. The CDR3 totals 17 residues. The CDR3 bases are TGCGCCAGCAGCAGTACGGCCCAGGGCGGCCCCAAAAACATTCAGTACTTC. Protein sequence: CASSSTAQGGPKNIQYF.

The chain links TRBV12-3 or TRBV12-4 to TRBJ2-5; D is ambiguous. V lost 8 bases and J lost 5, with 9 bases in between. This CDR3 has 11 amino acids. The CDR3 here is CASLSGETQYF. The DNA of the CDR3 is TGTGCCAGCCTCTCCGGGGAGACCCAGTACTTC.

In its sample, this clonotype was seen a few times. The chain recombines TRBV10-3 with TRBJ2-3, with 13 positions matching TRBD2. J lost 6 bases, V lost 6 bases, and 6 bases had no gene match. The CDR3 has 15 amino acids. In germline, CDR1 is ENHRY, CDR2 SYGVKD. The CDR3 is CAISLGTSGEDTQYF. The DNA for the CDR3 is TGTGCCATCAGCTTAGGGACTAGCGGGGAGGATACGCAGTATTTT.